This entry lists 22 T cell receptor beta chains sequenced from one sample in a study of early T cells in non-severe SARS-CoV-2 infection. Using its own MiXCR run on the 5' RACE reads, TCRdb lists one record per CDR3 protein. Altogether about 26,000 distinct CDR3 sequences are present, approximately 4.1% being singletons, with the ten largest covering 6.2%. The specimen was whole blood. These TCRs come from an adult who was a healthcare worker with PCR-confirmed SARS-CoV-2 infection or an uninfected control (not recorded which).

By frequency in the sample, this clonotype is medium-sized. The CDR3 nucleotides read TGTGCCAGCAGGATCCCGGGCTCTGGGGCCAACGTCCTGACTTTC. This translates into CASRIPGSGANVLTF. The chain carries TRBV12-3 or TRBV12-4 and TRBJ2-6; D remains ambiguous. CDR3 size: 15 residues. V dropped 6 bases and J dropped 0 bases, with 9 bases sitting between them.

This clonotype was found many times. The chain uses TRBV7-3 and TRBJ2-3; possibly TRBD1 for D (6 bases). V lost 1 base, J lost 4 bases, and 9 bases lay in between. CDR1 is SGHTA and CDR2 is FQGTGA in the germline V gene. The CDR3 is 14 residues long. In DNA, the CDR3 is TGTGCCAGCAGCTTAAACAGGGTTGCAGATACGCAGTATTTT. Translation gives CASSLNRVADTQYF.

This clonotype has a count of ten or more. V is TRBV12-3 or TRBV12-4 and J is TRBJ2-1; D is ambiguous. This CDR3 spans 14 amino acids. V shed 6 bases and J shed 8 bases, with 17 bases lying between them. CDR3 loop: CASSPFDPRDEQFF. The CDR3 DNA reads TGTGCCAGCAGCCCCTTTGACCCACGCGATGAGCAGTTCTTC.

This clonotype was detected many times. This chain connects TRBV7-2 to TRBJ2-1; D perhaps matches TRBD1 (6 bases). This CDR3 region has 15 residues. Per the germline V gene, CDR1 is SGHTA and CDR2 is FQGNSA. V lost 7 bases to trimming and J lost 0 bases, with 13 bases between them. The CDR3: CASTTAGASYNEQFF. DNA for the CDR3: TGTGCCAGCACCACGGCAGGGGCCTCCTACAATGAGCAGTTCTTC.

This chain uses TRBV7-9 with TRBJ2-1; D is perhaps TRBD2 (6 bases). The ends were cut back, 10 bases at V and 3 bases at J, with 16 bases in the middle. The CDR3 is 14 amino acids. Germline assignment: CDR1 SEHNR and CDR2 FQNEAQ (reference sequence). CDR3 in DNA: TGTGCCACCCTCTCGGGACTCGGCTACAATGAGCAGTTCTTC. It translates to CATLSGLGYNEQFF.

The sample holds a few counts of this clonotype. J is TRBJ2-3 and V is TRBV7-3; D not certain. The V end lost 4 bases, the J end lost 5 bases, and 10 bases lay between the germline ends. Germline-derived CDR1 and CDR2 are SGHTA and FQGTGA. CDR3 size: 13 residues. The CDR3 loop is CASSSTPGDTQYF. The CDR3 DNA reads TGTGCCAGCAGCTCGACACCGGGAGATACGCAGTATTTT.

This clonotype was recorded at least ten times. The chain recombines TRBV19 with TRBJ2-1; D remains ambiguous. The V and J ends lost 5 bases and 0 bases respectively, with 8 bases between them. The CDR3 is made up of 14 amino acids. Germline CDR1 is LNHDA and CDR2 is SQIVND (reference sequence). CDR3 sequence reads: CASSLSDSYNEQFF. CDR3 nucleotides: TGTGCCAGTAGTCTGAGCGACTCCTACAATGAGCAGTTCTTC.

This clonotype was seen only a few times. CDR3 loop: CSVLQLGRSSYNEQFF. The CDR3 nucleotides read TGCAGCGTCCTCCAACTAGGACGGAGCTCCTACAATGAGCAGTTCTTC. This chain connects TRBV29-1 to TRBJ2-1; D perhaps matches TRBD2 (5 bases). V lost 6 bases and J 0 bases, leaving 18 bases between the germline ends. This CDR3 has 16 amino acids. Germline V gene data show CDR1 as SQVTM and CDR2 as ANQGSEA.

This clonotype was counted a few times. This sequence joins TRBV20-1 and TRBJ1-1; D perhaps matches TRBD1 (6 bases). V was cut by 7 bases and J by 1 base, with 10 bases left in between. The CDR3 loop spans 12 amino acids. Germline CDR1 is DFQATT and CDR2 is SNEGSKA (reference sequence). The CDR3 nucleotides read TGCAGTGAAGGGACAACGAACACTGAAGCTTTCTTT. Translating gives CSEGTTNTEAFF.

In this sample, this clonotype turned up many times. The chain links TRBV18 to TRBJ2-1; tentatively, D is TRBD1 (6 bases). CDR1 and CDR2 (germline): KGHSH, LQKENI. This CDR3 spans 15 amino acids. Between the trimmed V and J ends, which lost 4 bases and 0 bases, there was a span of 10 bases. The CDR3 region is CASSRDTSSYNEQFF. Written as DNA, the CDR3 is TGTGCCAGCTCACGGGACACGAGCTCCTACAATGAGCAGTTCTTC.

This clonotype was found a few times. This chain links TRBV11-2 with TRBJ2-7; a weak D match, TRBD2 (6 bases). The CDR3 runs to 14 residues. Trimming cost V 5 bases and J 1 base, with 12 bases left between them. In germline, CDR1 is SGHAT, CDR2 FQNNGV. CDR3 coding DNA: TGTGCCAGCAGCCAAATCCGGGGGTCCTACGAGCAGTACTTC. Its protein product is CASSQIRGSYEQYF. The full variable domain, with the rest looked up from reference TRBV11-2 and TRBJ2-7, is EAGVAQSPRYKIIEKRQSVAFWCNPISGHATLYWYQQILGQGPKLLIQFQNNGVVDDSQLPKDRFSAERLKGVDSTLKIQPAKLEDSAVYLCASSQIRGSYEQYFGPGTRLTVT.

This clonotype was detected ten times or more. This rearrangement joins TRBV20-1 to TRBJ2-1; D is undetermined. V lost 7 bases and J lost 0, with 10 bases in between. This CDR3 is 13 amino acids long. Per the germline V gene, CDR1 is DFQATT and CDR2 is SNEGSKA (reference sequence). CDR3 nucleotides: TGCAGTGTGGGTCCGGGCTCCTACAATGAGCAGTTCTTC. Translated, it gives CSVGPGSYNEQFF.

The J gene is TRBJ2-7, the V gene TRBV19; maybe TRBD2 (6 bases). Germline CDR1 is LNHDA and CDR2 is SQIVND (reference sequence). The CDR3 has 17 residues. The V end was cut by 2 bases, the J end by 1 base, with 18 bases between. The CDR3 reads CASSISSGVTTSYEQYF. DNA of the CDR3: TGTGCCAGTAGTATAAGTTCGGGGGTTACCACTTCCTACGAGCAGTACTTC.

The CDR3: CSVLGGTRDGNTIYF. In DNA form, the CDR3 reads TGCAGCGTCCTGGGGGGGACGCGGGACGGAAACACCATATATTTT. The genes are TRBV29-1 and TRBJ1-3, with D possibly being TRBD1 (5 bases). CDR1 is SQVTM and CDR2 is ANQGSEA in the germline V gene. This CDR3 has 15 amino acids. V was shortened by 6 bases and J by 4 bases, with 19 bases between the two germline ends.

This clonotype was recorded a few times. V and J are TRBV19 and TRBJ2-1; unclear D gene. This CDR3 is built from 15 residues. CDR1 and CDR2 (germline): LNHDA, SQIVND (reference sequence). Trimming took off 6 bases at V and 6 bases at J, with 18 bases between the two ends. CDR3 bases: TGTGCCAGTAGAGTGGGAAACAAGACGGGCAATGAGCAGTTCTTC. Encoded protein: CASRVGNKTGNEQFF.

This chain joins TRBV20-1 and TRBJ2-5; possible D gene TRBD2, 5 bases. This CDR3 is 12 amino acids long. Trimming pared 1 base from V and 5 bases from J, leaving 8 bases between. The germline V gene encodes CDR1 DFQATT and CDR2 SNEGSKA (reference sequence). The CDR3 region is CSARGGSETQYF. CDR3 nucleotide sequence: TGCAGTGCTAGAGGCGGGTCGGAGACCCAGTACTTC.

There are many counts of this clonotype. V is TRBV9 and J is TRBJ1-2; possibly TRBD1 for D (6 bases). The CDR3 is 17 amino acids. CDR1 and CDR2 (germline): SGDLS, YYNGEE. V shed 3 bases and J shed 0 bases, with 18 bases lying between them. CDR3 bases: TGTGCCAGCAGCGAATCAGGGGAGTTAACCTCTAACTATGGCTACACCTTC. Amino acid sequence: CASSESGELTSNYGYTF.

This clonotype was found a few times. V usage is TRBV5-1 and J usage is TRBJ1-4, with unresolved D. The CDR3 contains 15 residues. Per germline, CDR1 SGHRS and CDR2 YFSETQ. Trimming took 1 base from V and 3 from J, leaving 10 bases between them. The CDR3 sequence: CASSLIGISNEKLFF. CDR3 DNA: TGCGCCAGCAGCTTGATTGGAATCTCTAATGAAAAACTGTTTTTT.

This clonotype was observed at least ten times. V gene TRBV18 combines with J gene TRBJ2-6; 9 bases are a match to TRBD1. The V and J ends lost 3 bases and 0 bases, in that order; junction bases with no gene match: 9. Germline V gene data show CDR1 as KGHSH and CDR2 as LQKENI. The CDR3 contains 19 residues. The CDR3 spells CASSPVSGTGFSGANVLTF. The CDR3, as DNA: TGTGCCAGCTCACCCGTATCCGGGACAGGGTTCTCTGGGGCCAACGTCCTGACTTTC.

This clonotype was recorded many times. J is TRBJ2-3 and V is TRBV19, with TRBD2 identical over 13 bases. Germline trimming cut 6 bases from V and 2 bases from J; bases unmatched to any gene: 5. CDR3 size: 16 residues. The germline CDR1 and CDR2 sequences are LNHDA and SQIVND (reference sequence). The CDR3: CASSTTSGRATDTQYF. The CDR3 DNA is TGTGCCAGTAGCACCACTAGCGGGAGGGCCACAGATACGCAGTATTTT.

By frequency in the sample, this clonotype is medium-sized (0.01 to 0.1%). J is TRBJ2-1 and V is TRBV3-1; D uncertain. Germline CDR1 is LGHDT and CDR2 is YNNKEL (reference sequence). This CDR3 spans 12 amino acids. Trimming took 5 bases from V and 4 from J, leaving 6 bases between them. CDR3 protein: CASSDFYNEQFF. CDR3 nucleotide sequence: TGTGCCAGCAGCGATTTTTACAATGAGCAGTTCTTC.

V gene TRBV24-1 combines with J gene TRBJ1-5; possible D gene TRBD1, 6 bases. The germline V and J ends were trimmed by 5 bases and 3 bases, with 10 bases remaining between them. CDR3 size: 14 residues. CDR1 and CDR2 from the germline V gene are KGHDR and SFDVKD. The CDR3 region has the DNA TGTGCCACCAGTGCGCGGACAGACAATCAGCCCCAGCATTTT. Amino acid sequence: CATSARTDNQPQHF.